Each of the 7 T cell receptor beta chains below was sequenced from the same sample in a study of a mutant IDH1 vaccine in newly diagnosed glioma. Repertoires were generated with immunoSEQ multiplex PCR, while TCRdb's copy carries only in-frame clones and drops some. This table has roughly 38,000 clones, around 90% appearing once. Regarding time point: baseline, week 1 (first vaccination visit). Treatment defined: pre-vaccination baseline after standard-of-care therapy. The input for sequencing was PBMCs, taken from a glioma patient treated with radiotherapy, temozolomide or both. These receptors were collected from a man aged 18 to 30 with glioma.

This rearrangement joins TRBV14 to TRBJ2-3; 9 nucleotides match TRBD1. The germline gives CDR1 SGHDN, CDR2 FVKESK. The CDR3 consists of 15 residues. V was pared by 2 bases and J by 2 bases, with 2 bases of the junction left unmatched. The CDR3 loop is CASSQRTGVTDTQYF. The CDR3 nucleotides read TGTGCCAGCAGCCAACGGACAGGGGTCACAGATACGCAGTATTTT.

The chain joins TRBV6-1 to TRBJ1-2; no firm D call. The CDR3 has 11 amino acids. Between the trimmed V and J ends, which lost 3 bases and 2 bases, there was a span of 1 base. CDR1 is MNHNS, CDR2 SASEGT, per germline. The CDR3 DNA reads as TGTGCCAGCAGTGACAACTATGGCTACACCTTC. This sequence encodes CASSDNYGYTF.

V gene TRBV13 combines with J gene TRBJ2-1, with 11 bases that match TRBD2. CDR1 and CDR2 from the germline V gene are PRHDT and FYEKMQ (reference sequence). The CDR3 sequence is 17 residues long. The J segment lost 8 bases and the V segment lost 5 bases, leaving 14 bases of the junction unmatched. This CDR3 reads CASSTKTSGKGVDEQFF. The CDR3 DNA reads TGTGCCAGCAGCACCAAGACTAGCGGGAAAGGAGTTGATGAGCAGTTCTTC. The variable domain in full, with the rest retrieved from reference TRBV13 and TRBJ2-1, is AAGVIQSPRHLIKEKRETATLKCYPIPRHDTVYWYQQGPGQDPQFLISFYEKMQSDKGSIPDRFSAQQFSDYHSELNMSSLELGDSALYFCASSTKTSGKGVDEQFFGPGTRLTVL.

The CDR3 is CALGGTGSPLHF. CDR3 bases: TGTGCCCTTGGGGGCACCGGTTCACCCCTCCACTTT. This chain uses TRBV30 with TRBJ1-6, with D possibly being TRBD1 (6 bases). The germline V gene has CDR1 GTSNPN and CDR2 SVGIG (reference sequence). CDR3 length: 12 amino acids. V was pared by 8 bases and J by 9 bases, with 14 bases between.

J is TRBJ1-2 and V is TRBV19; D not resolved. Trimming took 5 bases from V and 0 from J, leaving 16 bases between them. This CDR3 region has 16 residues. Germline values: CDR1 LNHDA, CDR2 SQIVND (reference sequence). The CDR3: CASSSPVAVPNYGYTF. CDR3 DNA: TGTGCCAGTAGTTCCCCGGTGGCAGTTCCTAACTATGGCTACACCTTC.

This chain's CDR3 is CASRPGQNEKLFF. In DNA form, the CDR3 reads TGTGCCAGCAGGCCGGGACAGAATGAAAAACTGTTTTTT. The gene calls are TRBV6-5 and TRBJ1-4; 7 nucleotides align to TRBD1. CDR3 size: 13 residues. J was trimmed by 5 bases and V by 6 bases; bases with no gene match: 3. CDR1 and CDR2 (germline): MNHEY, SVGAGI.

V gene TRBV5-1 combines with J gene TRBJ2-5; 9 positions match TRBD1. V was clipped by 5 bases and J by 7 bases; unmatched bases: 12. The CDR3 has 15 residues. Germline V gives CDR1 SGHRS, CDR2 YFSETQ. This CDR3 reads CASRSTTGGVVTQYF. DNA for the CDR3: TGCGCCAGCAGGTCAACTACAGGGGGCGTAGTGACCCAGTACTTC.